One and the same sample provided the 21 T cell receptor beta chains below, sequenced in a study of neurological immune-mediated disorders. Time point in this sample: longitudinal time-point 3. MiXCR, applied by TCRdb to the 5' RACE reads, yields one record per CDR3 protein. This sample has more than 50,000 distinct CDR3 sequences; 7% to 10% occur once, and the top ten carry under 2%. The sequencing sample was made of PBMCs. The receptors shown here come from a woman aged 40 to 50 in good health.

Many counts were recorded for this clonotype. This chain uses TRBV6-2 or TRBV6-3 with TRBJ2-5; D unresolved. The V gene's germline CDR1 is MNHEY and CDR2 SVGEGT. The length of the CDR3 is 13 residues. The ends were cut back, 2 bases at V and 4 bases at J, with 8 bases in the middle. The CDR3 reads CASSYGGRETQYF. Here the CDR3 DNA reads TGTGCCAGCAGTTACGGCGGTCGAGAGACCCAGTACTTC.

Ten or more counts support this clonotype. The rearrangement links TRBV9 to TRBJ2-1, with 13 positions matching TRBD2. This CDR3 comprises 17 residues. Germline loops: CDR1 SGDLS, CDR2 YYNGEE. With 0 bases clipped from V and 6 bases from J, the junction kept 6 bases outside the gene matches. As DNA, the CDR3 is TGTGCCAGCAGCGTAGCCTCGGGACTAGCGGGAACCAATGAGCAGTTCTTC. Protein product: CASSVASGLAGTNEQFF.

This clonotype was counted many times. V and J are TRBV12-3 or TRBV12-4 and TRBJ2-2; 7 positions match TRBD2. V lost 11 bases and J lost 4; bases outside the gene matches: 10. This CDR3 region has 14 residues. CDR3 residues: CAGGVASVTGELFF. DNA of the CDR3: TGTGCCGGGGGGGTAGCGTCAGTCACCGGGGAGCTGTTTTTT.

This clonotype was found many times. One end of the junction varies from germline; a read error may be responsible. V gene TRBV25-1 combines with J gene TRBJ1-5; 10 bases map to TRBD1. CDR1 is MGHDK and CDR2 is SYGVNS in the germline V gene. The CDR3 extends over 14 amino acids. CDR3 amino acids: CASSAAGTGVTQHF. CDR3 coding DNA: TGTGCCAGCAGTGCGGCCGGGACAGGGGTGACCCAACATTTT.

This clonotype was picked up many times. This chain uses TRBV7-9 with TRBJ2-1; TRBD1 matches at 7 bases. The CDR3 is 15 residues long. CDR1 is SEHNR, CDR2 FQNEAQ, per germline (reference sequence). V gave up 5 bases and J gave up 3 bases; unmatched junction bases: 7. CDR3 nucleotide sequence: TGTGCCAGCAGCATAGGACAGGTAGGCTACAATGAGCAGTTCTTC. Amino acids: CASSIGQVGYNEQFF.

This clonotype was observed at least ten times. The CDR3 here is CASSLGTGLTDTQYF. CDR3 nucleotide sequence: TGCGCCAGCAGCCTTGGAACAGGGCTCACAGATACGCAGTATTTT. This chain joins TRBV5-1 and TRBJ2-3, with a weak D call TRBD1 (6 bases). Germline-derived CDR1 and CDR2 are SGHRS and YFSETQ. The CDR3 length is 15 residues. Trimming cost V 4 bases and J 2 bases, with 14 bases left between them. The full variable domain, completed using reference TRBV5-1 and TRBJ2-3, is KAGVTQTPRYLIKTRGQQVTLSCSPISGHRSVSWYQQTPGQGLQFLFEYFSETQRNKGNFPGRFSGRQFSNSRSEMNVSTLELGDSALYLCASSLGTGLTDTQYFGPGTRLTVL.

V and J are TRBV3-1 and TRBJ2-6; no clear D gene. The CDR3 runs to 14 residues. The germline V and J ends were trimmed by 4 bases and 0 bases, with 4 bases remaining between them. The germline CDR1 and CDR2 sequences are LGHDT and YNNKEL (reference sequence). The CDR3 sequence: CASSLGSGANVLTF. As DNA, the CDR3 is TGTGCCAGCAGCCTTGGCTCTGGGGCCAACGTCCTGACTTTC.

V and J are TRBV4-3 and TRBJ2-7, with D possibly being TRBD1 (6 bases). The CDR3 has 17 amino acids. V dropped 0 bases and J dropped 0 bases, with 15 bases sitting between them. Germline V CDR1 and CDR2: LGHNA, YSLEER. In DNA form, the CDR3 reads TGCGCCAGCAGCCAAGATAGGGTCAACAGGGACTCCTACGAGCAGTACTTC. It translates to CASSQDRVNRDSYEQYF.

This clonotype was detected ten times or more. The chain joins TRBV20-1 to TRBJ1-1, with D possibly TRBD1 on 5 matching bases. From germline, CDR1 is DFQATT and CDR2 SNEGSKA (reference sequence). The CDR3 totals 14 residues. Between the trimmed V and J ends, which lost 2 bases and 0 bases, there was a span of 10 bases. CDR3 DNA: TGCAGTGCTAGACGGGGCTTCCTGAACACTGAAGCTTTCTTT. It is translated as CSARRGFLNTEAFF.

There are many counts of this clonotype. V and J are TRBV7-2 and TRBJ2-7, with 7 bases that match TRBD2. Germline V gene data show CDR1 as SGHTA and CDR2 as FQGNSA. The ends lost 1 base at V and 3 bases at J; junction bases unmatched: 6. The CDR3 has 15 amino acids. The DNA of the CDR3 is TGTGCCAGCAGCTTAGATGCGGGGGTCTACTACGAGCAGTACTTC. Encoded protein: CASSLDAGVYYEQYF.

This clonotype came up a few times. CDR3 bases: TGTGCCAGCAGCCCATGGGACACGTTAAATTCACCCCTCCACTTT. Residues: CASSPWDTLNSPLHF. This chain links TRBV9 with TRBJ1-6, with a weak D call TRBD1 (6 bases). V was clipped by 4 bases and J by 7 bases, with 15 bases between them. The germline CDR1 and CDR2 sequences are SGDLS and YYNGEE. The CDR3 has 15 amino acids.

This clonotype was detected ten times or more. The V call is TRBV2, the J call TRBJ1-1; D not resolved. There are 12 residues in the CDR3. V lost 6 bases and J lost 8, with 13 bases in between. Germline CDR1 reads SNHLY; CDR2 reads FYNNEI. CDR3 protein: CASSGGYSEAFF. CDR3 bases: TGTGCCAGCAGCGGAGGGTACAGCGAAGCTTTCTTT.

This clonotype was seen repeatedly, ten times or more. The chain uses TRBV5-6 and TRBJ1-2; D not certain. Trimming cost V 0 bases and J 8 bases, with 11 bases left between them. CDR1 and CDR2 from the germline V gene are SGHDT and YYEEEE. The CDR3 consists of 13 residues. CDR3 DNA sequence: TGTGCCAGCAGCTTGGCGGGCGAGATAGGCTACACCTTC. It is translated as CASSLAGEIGYTF. Together with reference TRBV5-6 and TRBJ1-2, the CDR3 gives the full variable domain: DAGVTQSPTHLIKTRGQQVTLRCSPKSGHDTVSWYQQALGQGPQFIFQYYEEEERQRGNFPDRFSGHQFPNYSSELNVNALLLGDSALYLCASSLAGEIGYTFGSGTRLTVV.

This clonotype was seen at least ten times. The chain combines TRBV3-1 with TRBJ2-7; D remains ambiguous. V dropped 6 bases and J dropped 1 base, with 10 bases sitting between them. The CDR3 is made up of 13 amino acids. Germline values: CDR1 LGHDT, CDR2 YNNKEL (reference sequence). This CDR3 is CASSFASSYEQYF. Here the CDR3 DNA reads TGTGCCAGCAGTTTCGCTAGTTCCTACGAGCAGTACTTC.

The sample holds many counts of this clonotype. The V and J genes are TRBV25-1 and TRBJ1-2, with D perhaps matching TRBD1 (5 bases). Germline CDR1 is MGHDK and CDR2 is SYGVNS. The CDR3 is 14 amino acids. V lost 1 base to trimming and J lost 2 bases, with 8 bases between them. CDR3 protein: CASSEFGGNYGYTF. The DNA for the CDR3 is TGTGCCAGCAGTGAATTTGGGGGGAACTATGGCTACACCTTC.

This clonotype was seen ten or more times. CDR3 protein: CASSRRDTVNTEAFF. The CDR3 region has the DNA TGTGCCAGCAGCCGCAGGGACACCGTGAACACTGAAGCTTTCTTT. The chain uses TRBV6-6 and TRBJ1-1, with D tentatively TRBD1 (6 bases). The germline V and J ends were trimmed by 6 bases and 0 bases, with 14 bases remaining between them. The CDR3 contains 15 residues. CDR1 and CDR2 (germline): MNHNY, SVGAGI (reference sequence).

This clonotype was counted once. The chain employs TRBV3-1 and TRBJ2-7; perhaps TRBD2 as D (6 bases). The germline gives CDR1 LGHDT, CDR2 YNNKEL (reference sequence). V was pared by 4 bases and J by 7 bases, with 11 bases between. This CDR3 spans 12 amino acids. The CDR3 region is CASSLSGTEQYF. In DNA form, the CDR3 reads TGTGCCAGCAGCCTTTCGGGGACTGAGCAGTACTTC.

This clonotype was seen at least ten times. This chain joins TRBV14 and TRBJ2-7; D is possibly TRBD2 (6 bases). V was trimmed by 1 base and J by 7 bases, leaving 11 bases between them. CDR3 length equals 13 residues. From germline, CDR1 is SGHDN and CDR2 FVKESK. CDR3 in amino acids: CASSQAEGREQYF. The CDR3 coding sequence is TGTGCCAGCAGCCAAGCGGAGGGGCGTGAGCAGTACTTC. Filled out from reference TRBV14 and TRBJ2-7, the complete variable domain reads EAGVTQFPSHSVIEKGQTVTLRCDPISGHDNLYWYRRVMGKEIKFLLHFVKESKQDESGMPNNRFLAERTGGTYSTLKVQPAELEDSGVYFCASSQAEGREQYFGPGTRLTVT.

This clonotype was seen repeatedly, ten times or more. The chain employs TRBV9 and TRBJ2-7, with 8 bases matching TRBD1. The CDR3 loop spans 15 amino acids. V lost 4 bases to trimming and J lost 2 bases; unmatched junction nucleotides: 8. Germline CDR1 reads SGDLS; CDR2 reads YYNGEE. Written as DNA, the CDR3 is TGTGCCAGCAGCCCCCGGACAGGGAAAACCTACGAGCAGTACTTC. Residues: CASSPRTGKTYEQYF.

This clonotype was observed many times. The chain couples TRBV20-1 to TRBJ2-7; 8 bases are shared with TRBD2. Germline CDR1 reads DFQATT; CDR2 reads SNEGSKA (reference sequence). Trimming removed 8 bases from V and 3 bases from J; junction bases left unmatched: 9. CDR3 length: 13 amino acids. The chain's CDR3 is CSPVQSGSYEQYF. The CDR3 DNA reads TGCAGTCCCGTGCAAAGCGGGAGCTACGAGCAGTACTTC.

This clonotype was counted many times. The chain employs TRBV4-1 and TRBJ2-1; 16 nucleotides align to TRBD2. The CDR3 runs 17 residues. After removal of 3 bases from V and 4 bases from J, the junction contained 3 bases not matched to a gene. The V gene's germline CDR1 is MGHRA and CDR2 YSYEKL. The CDR3 coding sequence is TGCGCCAGCAGCCAGTCGGGACTAGCGGGGGGGTACAATGAGCAGTTCTTC. Its translation: CASSQSGLAGGYNEQFF.